Each of the 24 T cell receptor beta chains below was sequenced from the same sample in a study of shared clonotypes between healthy human individuals. Sequencing was performed with immunoSEQ multiplex PCR; in TCRdb, only in-frame clones are kept and a portion is missing. The sample records 1,100,000 or so clones, 70% to 80% being singletons. Sequencing was performed on memory CD4+ T cells from PBMCs. Sample subset: CD45RA-negative fraction. These receptor sequences come from a man aged 18 to 29 in good health. Some clones in this sample may be carry-over from other donors' samples.

This clone has just one count. The CDR3 sequence is CASSPSGLAGVTDTQYF. The CDR3, as DNA: TGTGCCAGCAGCCCCTCGGGACTAGCGGGAGTAACAGATACGCAGTATTTT. The genes are TRBV14 and TRBJ2-3; 14 bases are a match to TRBD2. From germline, CDR1 is SGHDN and CDR2 FVKESK. CDR3 size: 17 residues. The junction had 6 bases not matched to a gene; V was cut back by 4 bases and J by 3 bases.

This chain joins TRBV27 and TRBJ2-7; 9 bases match TRBD1. V gave up 2 bases and J gave up 6 bases; unmatched junction bases: 11. The CDR3 covers 16 residues. Germline CDR1 is MNHEY and CDR2 is SMNVEV (reference sequence). CDR3 loop: CASSLIETGGQGEQYF. The DNA for the CDR3 is TGTGCCAGCAGTTTAATTGAGACAGGGGGTCAAGGCGAGCAGTACTTC.

The genes are TRBV29-1 and TRBJ2-1; 7 bases map to TRBD2. The CDR3 runs to 15 residues. The germline CDR1 and CDR2 sequences are SQVTM and ANQGSEA. CDR3 nucleotides: TGCAGTTCCACCCGAGCGGGGTTTTCCTACAATGAGCAGTTCTTC. Translation: CSSTRAGFSYNEQFF.

This clone was seen only a few times. V and J are TRBV28 and TRBJ1-3; TRBD1 aligns across 9 bases. V gave up 2 bases and J gave up 0 bases; unmatched junction bases: 5. From germline, CDR1 is MDHEN and CDR2 SYDVKM. The CDR3 contains 17 residues. The CDR3 coding sequence is TGTGCCAGCAGTTTACCTACAGGGGGCTCCTCTGGAAACACCATATATTTT. As protein: CASSLPTGGSSGNTIYF.

The chain is built from TRBV7-2 and TRBJ1-3; the D gene is possibly TRBD1 (6 bases). CDR1 and CDR2 from the germline V gene are SGHTA and FQGNSA. The CDR3 is 16 amino acids. The ends were cut back, 1 base at V and 4 bases at J, with 14 bases in the middle. CDR3 coding DNA: TGTGCCAGCAGCTTAGGCCACAGGGCGGGAGGAAACACCATATATTTT. Amino acid sequence: CASSLGHRAGGNTIYF.

V usage is TRBV21-1 and J usage is TRBJ1-5; the tabulated D call, TRBD1, remains unverified against the DNA. TRBV21-1 is an annotated pseudogene. There are 18 residues in the CDR3. In DNA form, the CDR3 reads TGTGCCAGCAGCAGCACGATCTACTTCCCCAGGAGCAATCAGCCCCAGCATTTT. Protein product: CASSSTIYFPRSNQPQHF.

Comment on this clone: The identical CDR3 is also encoded by other nucleotide sequences in the sample. The chain uses TRBV9 and TRBJ2-3; D might be TRBD2 (7 bases). Trimming cost V 3 bases and J 4 bases, with 15 bases left between them. The CDR3 is made up of 15 amino acids. Germline values: CDR1 SGDLS, CDR2 YYNGEE. The CDR3, as DNA: TGTGCCAGCAGCGGTAGCGGAGGGGGGGCAGATACGCAGTATTTT. Protein sequence: CASSGSGGGADTQYF. Complete variable domain (other parts from reference TRBV9 and TRBJ2-3): DSGVTQTPKHLITATGQRVTLRCSPRSGDLSVYWYQQSLDQGLQFLIQYYNGEERAKGNILERFSAQQFPDLHSELNLSSLELGDSALYFCASSGSGGGADTQYFGPGTRLTVL.

The chain employs TRBV7-9 and TRBJ2-4, with D tentatively TRBD1 or TRBD2 (5 bases each). The V and J ends lost 6 bases and 0 bases respectively, with 9 bases between them. Germline V gene lookup returns CDR1 SEHNR and CDR2 FQNEAQ (reference sequence). The CDR3 is made up of 14 amino acids. The CDR3, as DNA: TGTGCCAGCAGAGGGGACGGAGCCAAAAACATTCAGTACTTC. Translating gives CASRGDGAKNIQYF. The full variable domain, its missing parts supplied by reference TRBV7-9 and TRBJ2-4, is DTGVSQNPRHKITKRGQNVTFRCDPISEHNRLYWYRQTLGQGPEFLTYFQNEAQLEKSRLLSDRFSAERPKGSFSTLEIQRTEQGDSAMYLCASRGDGAKNIQYFGAGTRLSVL.

A single count supports this clone. The J gene is TRBJ2-7, the V gene TRBV6-5; 8 bases are a match to TRBD2. This CDR3 has 13 residues. Germline trimming cut 5 bases from V and 7 bases from J; bases unmatched to any gene: 7. The germline CDR1 and CDR2 sequences are MNHEY and SVGAGI. The CDR3 spells CASSTRPGGEQYF. CDR3 DNA sequence: TGTGCCAGCAGTACTAGGCCGGGGGGGGAGCAGTACTTC.

The V and J genes are TRBV4-1 and TRBJ2-7; D possibly corresponds to TRBD2 (5 bases). V was trimmed by 4 bases and J by 3 bases, leaving 16 bases between them. The germline V gene encodes CDR1 MGHRA and CDR2 YSYEKL. The CDR3 totals 15 residues. The CDR3 DNA sequence: TGCGCCAGCAGCCGAGACGGTGCGGGTCTCTACGAGCAGTACTTC. Its translation: CASSRDGAGLYEQYF.

The chain is built from TRBV5-1 and TRBJ1-3; weak D call: TRBD1 (5 bases). V lost 0 bases to trimming and J lost 3 bases, with 13 bases between them. Germline CDR1 SGHRS, CDR2 YFSETQ. The CDR3 consists of 16 residues. This CDR3 reads CASSLDSGAGGNTIYF. The CDR3 region has the DNA TGCGCCAGCAGCTTGGATTCCGGGGCTGGTGGAAACACCATATATTTT.

V and J are TRBV5-1 and TRBJ2-7; TRBD1 matches at 7 bases. The length of the CDR3 is 15 residues. Per germline, CDR1 SGHRS and CDR2 YFSETQ. The junction had 10 bases not matched to a gene; V was cut back by 4 bases and J by 3 bases. In nucleotides, the CDR3 is TGCGCCAGCAGCCCCGCCGGGACAGTTGGCTACGAGCAGTACTTC. Encoded protein: CASSPAGTVGYEQYF.

The rearrangement links TRBV5-1 to TRBJ1-3; a possible D gene is TRBD1 (5 bases). Germline CDR1 and CDR2: SGHRS and YFSETQ. CDR3 length: 16 amino acids. V was pared by 4 bases and J by 3 bases, with 17 bases between. The CDR3: CASSDTGPGGGNTIYF. The CDR3 bases are TGCGCCAGCAGCGATACCGGGCCGGGGGGTGGAAACACCATATATTTT.

The chain carries TRBV27 and TRBJ1-2; tentative D call: TRBD1 (5 bases). The V end lost 5 bases, the J end lost 3 bases, and 19 bases lay between the germline ends. Germline values: CDR1 MNHEY, CDR2 SMNVEV (reference sequence). CDR3 length: 16 amino acids. The CDR3 region has the DNA TGTGCCAGCAGTCCTACCTTGGGGGGGAACCACTATGGCTACACCTTC. It specifies CASSPTLGGNHYGYTF.

This clone was observed a few times. The identical CDR3 is also encoded by other nucleotide sequences in the sample. The chain links TRBV29-1 to TRBJ1-1; 7 nucleotides match TRBD1. V trimming: 6 bases; J trimming: 5 bases; junction bases outside the gene matches: 6. The germline gives CDR1 SQVTM, CDR2 ANQGSEA. The length of the CDR3 is 12 residues. The CDR3 loop reads CSVEGAGTEAFF. Here the CDR3 DNA reads TGCAGCGTCGAGGGGGCTGGTACTGAAGCTTTCTTT. The variable domain in full, with the rest retrieved from reference TRBV29-1 and TRBJ1-1, is SAVISQKPSRDICQRGTSLTIQCQVDSQVTMMFWYRQQPGQSLTLIATANQGSEATYESGFVIDKFPISRPNLTFSTLTVSNMSPEDSSIYLCSVEGAGTEAFFGQGTRLTVV.

The V and J genes are TRBV7-2 and TRBJ1-2; TRBD1 matches 9 bases. Germline CDR1 reads SGHTA; CDR2 reads FQGNSA. J was trimmed by 3 bases and V by 3 bases; bases with no gene match: 2. The CDR3 has 14 amino acids. Here the CDR3 reads CASSFDRGDYGYTF. The CDR3 DNA reads as TGTGCCAGCAGCTTCGACAGGGGGGACTATGGCTACACCTTC.

This clone was counted between two and nine times. The chain's CDR3 is CASSLVGGSYEQYF. CDR3 nucleotide sequence: TGTGCCAGCAGTTTGGTGGGCGGATCCTACGAGCAGTACTTC. The rearrangement uses TRBV27 and TRBJ2-7, with unresolved D. Germline lookup yields CDR1 MNHEY and CDR2 SMNVEV (reference sequence). V lost 3 bases, J lost 1 base, and 10 bases lay in between. This CDR3 spans 14 amino acids.

Comments on this clone: Other DNA sequences within the sample encode an identical CDR3. This chain connects TRBV28 to TRBJ1-5, with D possibly being TRBD1 (5 bases). V lost 6 bases to trimming and J lost 6 bases, with 9 bases between them. Looked up from germline, CDR1 is MDHEN and CDR2 is SYDVKM. The CDR3 consists of 12 residues. CDR3 sequence reads: CASSSQGQPQHF. CDR3 bases: TGTGCCAGCAGCTCTCAGGGTCAGCCCCAGCATTTT.

The rearrangement links TRBV19 to TRBJ2-1, with 8 bases identical to TRBD1. CDR3 length: 16 residues. The germline gives CDR1 LNHDA, CDR2 SQIVND (reference sequence). V dropped 6 bases and J dropped 7; count of bases not matched to a gene: 14. The CDR3 loop reads CASRHLQDRVRNEQFF. The CDR3 region has the DNA TGTGCCAGTAGACACCTTCAGGACAGGGTAAGAAATGAGCAGTTCTTC.

The V gene is TRBV28, the J gene TRBJ1-1; a possible D gene is TRBD1 (6 bases). Germline values: CDR1 MDHEN, CDR2 SYDVKM. With 6 bases removed from V and 5 bases from J, the gap between germline ends came to 19 bases. The CDR3 has 15 residues. The CDR3 bases are TGTGCCAGCAGCGGGATACAGGGTGTCGGGACTGAAGCTTTCTTT. Protein product: CASSGIQGVGTEAFF. Complete variable domain (other parts from reference TRBV28 and TRBJ1-1): DVKVTQSSRYLVKRTGEKVFLECVQDMDHENMFWYRQDPGLGLRLIYFSYDVKMKEKGDIPEGYSVSREKKERFSLILESASTNQTSMYLCASSGIQGVGTEAFFGQGTRLTVV.

Regarding this clone: The sample holds other DNA sequences that translate to the same CDR3. The gene calls are TRBV7-3 and TRBJ2-1; the match to TRBD2 covers 9 bases. The CDR3 spans 15 residues. V was pared by 2 bases and J by 4 bases, with 3 bases of the junction left unmatched. Germline V lookup: CDR1 SGHTA, CDR2 FQGTGA. CDR3 in amino acids: CASSLGLAGYNEQFF. The CDR3, as DNA: TGTGCCAGCAGCTTAGGGCTAGCGGGATACAATGAGCAGTTCTTC.

The chain couples TRBV7-3 to TRBJ2-3, with D maybe TRBD2 (6 bases). The germline V gene has CDR1 SGHTA and CDR2 FQGTGA. The CDR3 loop spans 15 amino acids. V lost 2 bases to trimming and J lost 3 bases, with 12 bases between them. The CDR3 loop is CASSLLASVTDTQYF. In DNA form, the CDR3 reads TGTGCCAGCAGCTTATTGGCTAGCGTAACAGATACGCAGTATTTT. The variable domain in full, completed from reference TRBV7-3 and TRBJ2-3, reads GAGVSQTPSNKVTEKGKYVELRCDPISGHTALYWYRQSLGQGPEFLIYFQGTGAADDSGLPNDRFFAVRPEGSVSTLKIQRTERGDSAVYLCASSLLASVTDTQYFGPGTRLTVL.

CDR3 residues: CASSEQGAFSEKLFF. Here the CDR3 DNA reads TGTGCCAGCAGTGAACAGGGGGCTTTTAGTGAAAAACTGTTTTTT. The rearrangement uses TRBV28 and TRBJ1-4, with 9 bases fitting TRBD1. Germline values: CDR1 MDHEN, CDR2 SYDVKM. Trimming took 5 bases from V and 7 from J; bases not matched to a gene: 8. The CDR3 is 15 residues long.

This clone appeared a few times. V usage is TRBV7-6 and J usage is TRBJ2-1; no clear D. This CDR3 comprises 16 residues. The V end was cut by 4 bases, the J end by 2 bases, with 15 bases between. The V gene's germline CDR1 is SGHVS and CDR2 FNYEAQ. The CDR3 nucleotides read TGTGCCAGCAGCTCCCTTAGCCAGAGCGCCTACAATGAGCAGTTCTTC. Translation: CASSSLSQSAYNEQFF.